The clone carrying this T cell receptor beta chain appeared a single time. Its specificity is not known. Both 60 Vbeta primers and 13 Jbeta primers went into the PCR. Method: immunoSEQ multiplex PCR; TCRdb's copy keeps in-frame clones and lacks some. The sample holds approximately 80,000 clones; more than 70% are singletons and the top ten take just under 2.5%. This specimen belongs to a study of cytomegalovirus exposure and HLA in healthy donors. Findings of the study overall: On later analysis, the bulk of CMV-associated TCR beta chains appeared to be HLA-restricted. TCR beta V- and J-gene trimming was later associated with a missense DCLRE1C variant.

The TCR sequence derives from a male donor in good health and CMV-seropositive. The specimen was PBMCs.

CDR3 in DNA: TGTGCCAGCAGTTTAGGAGGACAGGGCTACGAGCAGTACTTC. This encodes CASSLGGQGYEQYF. This chain uses TRBV28 with TRBJ2-7; 8 bases are a match to TRBD1. The CDR3 is 14 residues long. The V gene's germline CDR1 is MDHEN and CDR2 SYDVKM. The trim removed 2 bases at V and 3 bases at J, leaving 3 bases unmatched.